Sequencing of this T cell receptor beta chain was carried out in a study of blood T cell repertoires in COVID-19. About the study: The United States, Italy and Spain provided the acute and convalescent COVID-19 samples. From T cells, B-cell-depleted T cells, or PBMCs came the material, which was cDNA or gDNA.

Trimming took off 0 bases at V and 6 bases at J, with 2 bases between the two ends. The CDR3 is 12 amino acids. Germline V gene sequence: CDR1 SNHLY, CDR2 FYNNEI. Under the authors' procedure: From reference gene primer amplification, estimates of nucleated cell counts were derived. The method was immunoSEQ multiplex PCR; TCRdb's version includes in-frame clones alone and lacks a portion of them. V and J calls and clone size are as listed in that table; D and trimming were resolved from the DNA. The data show 150,000 to 200,000 clones, roughly 88% seen once. The chain employs TRBV2 and TRBJ1-4; D gene unclear. Sequencing was done on a sample of PBMCs or T cells enriched from blood (not recorded which). The source is a woman in her forties or fifties who had recovered from COVID-19. CDR3 coding DNA: TGTGCCAGCAGTGAAGCCGATGAAAAACTGTTTTTT. It codes for CASSEADEKLFF.